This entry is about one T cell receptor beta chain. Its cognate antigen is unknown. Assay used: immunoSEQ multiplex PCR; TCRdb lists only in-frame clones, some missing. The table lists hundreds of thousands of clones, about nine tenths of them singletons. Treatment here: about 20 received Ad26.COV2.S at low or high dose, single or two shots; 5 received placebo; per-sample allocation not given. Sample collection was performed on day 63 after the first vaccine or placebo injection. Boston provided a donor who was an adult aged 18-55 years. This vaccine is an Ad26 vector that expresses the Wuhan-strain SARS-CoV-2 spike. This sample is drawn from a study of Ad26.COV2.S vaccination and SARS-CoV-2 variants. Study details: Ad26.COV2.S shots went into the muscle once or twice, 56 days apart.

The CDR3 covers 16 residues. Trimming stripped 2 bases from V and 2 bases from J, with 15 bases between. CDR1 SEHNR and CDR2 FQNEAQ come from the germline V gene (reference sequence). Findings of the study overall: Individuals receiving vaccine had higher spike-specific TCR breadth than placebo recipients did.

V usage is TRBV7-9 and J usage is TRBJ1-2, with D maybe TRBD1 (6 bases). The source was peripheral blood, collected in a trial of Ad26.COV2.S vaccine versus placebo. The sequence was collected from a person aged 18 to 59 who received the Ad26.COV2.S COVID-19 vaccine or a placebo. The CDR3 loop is CASSLPQGGYNYGYTF. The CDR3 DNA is TGTGCCAGCAGCTTACCCCAAGGGGGTTACAACTATGGCTACACCTTC. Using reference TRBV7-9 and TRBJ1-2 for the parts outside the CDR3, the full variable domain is DTGVSQNPRHKITKRGQNVTFRCDPISEHNRLYWYRQTLGQGPEFLTYFQNEAQLEKSRLLSDRFSAERPKGSFSTLEIQRTEQGDSAMYLCASSLPQGGYNYGYTFGSGTRLTVV.